One sample yielded the 29 T cell receptor beta chains listed below, sequenced in a study of human T cells and chemical hapten exposure (dated by TCRdb to about 2021). Library prep was done by RACE. The sequencer listed for this sample is NextSeq 500. In TCRdb, the public reads were trimmed at Q25 with fastp and aligned with MiXCR, with productive beta chains retained. For every CDR3 protein sequence, its rows merge into one entry that carries the most common genes and DNA. The sample table shows 150,000 to 200,000 distinct CDR3 sequences, and nearly 30% are seen once. Roughly 3% of the sample is held by the ten biggest clonotypes. The time point label here, explained by the study, means: pre-sensitization, week 0. Taken with the paper, the label for treatment or condition translates to: therapeutic diphenylcyclopropenone sensitization with weekly scalp DPC. This specimen was whole blood, taken in connection with sensitization to the hapten diphenylcyclopropenone (DPC). These receptors all stem from a woman in her thirties with alopecia areata. Some clones in this sample may be carry-over from other donors' samples.

V is TRBV2 and J is TRBJ1-6; D uncertain. The germline gives CDR1 SNHLY, CDR2 FYNNEI. The V and J ends lost 4 bases and 7 bases respectively, with 11 bases between them. This CDR3 region has 14 residues. CDR3 sequence reads: CASSVGRENSPLHF. The CDR3 DNA is TGTGCCAGCAGTGTGGGCAGAGAGAATTCACCCCTCCACTTT.

The genes are TRBV14 and TRBJ2-1; TRBD2 is a possible D gene (6 bases). V lost 1 base and J lost 7, with 20 bases in between. Germline lookup yields CDR1 SGHDN and CDR2 FVKESK. This CDR3 has 17 amino acids. CDR3 DNA: TGTGCCAGCAGCCAAGTAATATCGGGACTGGTGGGAAATGAGCAGTTCTTC. Protein product: CASSQVISGLVGNEQFF.

The chain links TRBV28 to TRBJ1-2; D uncertain. Between the trimmed V and J ends, which lost 5 bases and 8 bases, there was a span of 9 bases. The CDR3 extends over 11 amino acids. Germline V CDR1 and CDR2: MDHEN, SYDVKM. The CDR3 sequence is CASSIGLGYTF. The CDR3, as DNA: TGTGCCAGCAGTATAGGGCTGGGCTACACCTTC.

The chain recombines TRBV7-2 with TRBJ2-7; 9 positions agree with TRBD2. The CDR3 sequence is 16 residues long. V trimming: 1 base; J trimming: 5 bases; junction bases outside the gene matches: 9. Per germline, CDR1 SGHTA and CDR2 FQGNSA. CDR3 residues: CASSLVGLAGTHEQYF. CDR3 in DNA: TGTGCCAGCAGCTTAGTGGGGCTAGCGGGAACCCACGAGCAGTACTTC. The full variable domain, completed using reference TRBV7-2 and TRBJ2-7, is GAGVSQSPSNKVTEKGKDVELRCDPISGHTALYWYRQSLGQGLEFLIYFQGNSAPDKSGLPSDRFSAERTGGSVSTLTIQRTQQEDSAVYLCASSLVGLAGTHEQYFGPGTRLTVT.

V is TRBV5-1 and J is TRBJ2-1; possibly TRBD1 or TRBD2 for D (5 bases each). CDR3 length: 17 residues. Germline loops: CDR1 SGHRS, CDR2 YFSETQ. The germline V and J ends were trimmed by 0 bases and 3 bases, with 16 bases remaining between them. CDR3 nucleotides: TGCGCCAGCAGCTTGGCCCGGGACGTTAGGGACTACAATGAGCAGTTCTTC. It encodes CASSLARDVRDYNEQFF.

This clonotype has a single count. This chain links TRBV10-3 with TRBJ2-7, with 7 bases that match TRBD1. Germline assignment: CDR1 ENHRY and CDR2 SYGVKD. CDR3 length: 14 residues. The ends lost 6 bases at V and 2 bases at J; junction bases unmatched: 7. CDR3 region: CAISNPGQPYEQYF. The CDR3 nucleotides are TGTGCCATCAGCAATCCGGGACAGCCCTACGAGCAGTACTTC.

This clonotype was seen only a few times. The chain has TRBV5-1 and TRBJ1-1; TRBD1 aligns across 10 bases. From germline, CDR1 is SGHRS and CDR2 YFSETQ. V dropped 7 bases and J dropped 2; count of bases not matched to a gene: 2. The CDR3 contains 13 residues. The CDR3 nucleotides are TGCGCCAGCCGGACAGGGGGAAACACTGAAGCTTTCTTT. Protein product: CASRTGGNTEAFF.

The CDR3 loop is CASSQEFLAENNEQFF. The CDR3 region has the DNA TGTGCCAGCAGCCAAGAGTTCCTAGCGGAAAACAATGAGCAGTTCTTC. V is TRBV4-2 and J is TRBJ2-1; TRBD2 aligns across 7 bases. V trimming: 0 bases; J trimming: 5 bases; junction bases outside the gene matches: 7. The CDR3 covers 16 residues. From germline, CDR1 is LGHNA and CDR2 YNFKEQ.

V is TRBV20-1 and J is TRBJ1-5; D ambiguous. Trimming took off 3 bases at V and 3 bases at J, with 15 bases between the two ends. The CDR3 contains 15 residues. CDR1 is DFQATT, CDR2 SNEGSKA, per germline (reference sequence). The CDR3: CSASVGGSLNQPQHF. The CDR3 region has the DNA TGCAGTGCTAGCGTTGGTGGAAGCCTCAATCAGCCCCAGCATTTT.

There are a few counts of this clonotype. The rearrangement joins TRBV12-5 to TRBJ1-2, with D uncertain. Germline lookup yields CDR1 LGHNT and CDR2 FRNRAP. The CDR3 has 16 residues. V gave up 2 bases and J gave up 4 bases, with 17 bases separating them. The chain's CDR3 is CASGLFLSRRIYGYTF. The CDR3 nucleotides read TGTGCTAGTGGTTTGTTTCTCAGTAGGCGGATCTATGGCTACACCTTC.

The chain is built from TRBV4-2 and TRBJ2-2, with 7 positions matching TRBD2. The CDR3 contains 17 residues. The germline CDR1 and CDR2 sequences are LGHNA and YNFKEQ. J was trimmed by 2 bases and V by 0 bases; bases with no gene match: 6. The CDR3 DNA reads as TGTGCCAGCAGCCAAGAGCCAAGCGGGACCAACACCGGGGAGCTGTTTTTT. Protein product: CASSQEPSGTNTGELFF.

This clonotype has just a few counts. For the CDR3, the DNA is TGCAGCGTTGAACCTCAGAGGGGGCGCGGCTACACCTTC. It translates to CSVEPQRGRGYTF. The chain uses TRBV29-1 and TRBJ1-2; 7 positions match TRBD1. Losses at the gene ends were 2 bases for V and 8 bases for J; bases not matched to a gene: 8. The germline gives CDR1 SQVTM, CDR2 ANQGSEA. The CDR3 contains 13 residues.

This clonotype has a handful of counts. The chain has TRBV29-1 and TRBJ2-7, with 13 bases identical to TRBD2. This CDR3 has 15 residues. V shed 4 bases and J 4 bases; nucleotides not matched to a gene: 7. Germline V CDR1 and CDR2: SQVTM, ANQGSEA. DNA of the CDR3: TGCAGCGTTGCCCCCGGACTAGCGGGGGAATACGAGCAGTACTTC. This gives the protein CSVAPGLAGEYEQYF.

This clonotype was detected a few times. The chain links TRBV29-1 to TRBJ1-4; 11 nucleotides match TRBD1. The CDR3 is 13 residues long. With V trimmed by 4 bases and J by 7 bases, 2 bases remained unmatched. CDR1 SQVTM and CDR2 ANQGSEA come from the germline V gene. The CDR3 spells CSVAGTGGEKLFF. DNA of the CDR3: TGCAGCGTTGCCGGGACAGGGGGTGAAAAACTGTTTTTT.

This clonotype was seen a handful of times. The chain has TRBV20-1 and TRBJ2-1; 9 bases are a match to TRBD2. The V and J ends lost 5 bases and 3 bases, in that order; junction bases with no gene match: 5. There are 14 residues in the CDR3. The germline gives CDR1 DFQATT, CDR2 SNEGSKA (reference sequence). The CDR3 DNA sequence: TGCAGTGCTTCACGTAGCGGGAGCTACAATGAGCAGTTCTTC. It translates to CSASRSGSYNEQFF.

This clonotype has a handful of counts. The chain has TRBV20-1 and TRBJ2-7; 7 bases fit TRBD2. Looked up from germline, CDR1 is DFQATT and CDR2 is SNEGSKA (reference sequence). CDR3 size: 15 residues. V lost 1 base to trimming and J lost 0 bases; unmatched junction nucleotides: 6. The CDR3 region is CSARGKRGDSYEQYF. The CDR3 DNA reads as TGCAGTGCTAGAGGAAAGCGGGGAGACTCCTACGAGCAGTACTTC.

The V and J genes are TRBV20-1 and TRBJ2-7; TRBD2 might be the D (6 bases). V lost 5 bases to trimming and J lost 2 bases, with 16 bases between them. Germline V gene data show CDR1 as DFQATT and CDR2 as SNEGSKA (reference sequence). This CDR3 spans 14 amino acids. This chain's CDR3 is CSAQPGGKTYEQYF. CDR3 DNA sequence: TGCAGTGCTCAACCAGGCGGGAAAACCTACGAGCAGTACTTC.

This clonotype has a single count. This chain uses TRBV6-1 with TRBJ1-5; no reliable D call. The germline V gene has CDR1 MNHNS and CDR2 SASEGT. Between the trimmed V and J ends, which lost 7 bases and 6 bases, there was a span of 22 bases. This CDR3 is 16 amino acids long. The CDR3 DNA follows: TGTGCCAGCACCCAGGATCCGGGAGGCTTTGTTCAGCCCCAGCATTTT. The encoded protein is CASTQDPGGFVQPQHF.

V usage is TRBV28 and J usage is TRBJ1-2; TRBD1 matches at 7 bases. The CDR3 loop spans 13 amino acids. Germline V gene data show CDR1 as MDHEN and CDR2 as SYDVKM. V lost 6 bases to trimming and J lost 5 bases; unmatched junction nucleotides: 6. The CDR3, as DNA: TGTGCCAGCAGACAGACAGGGTTATATGGCTACACCTTC. It encodes CASRQTGLYGYTF.

This clonotype was counted between two and nine times. The chain joins TRBV10-3 to TRBJ2-3; possibly TRBD1 for D (5 bases). Germline V CDR1 and CDR2: ENHRY, SYGVKD. CDR3 length: 14 amino acids. V was pared by 10 bases and J by 2 bases, with 16 bases between. For the CDR3, the DNA is TGTGCCACCCGTTCGGGCAGGGACACAGATACGCAGTATTTT. It codes for CATRSGRDTDTQYF.

The chain links TRBV11-2 to TRBJ1-2; D might be TRBD1 (6 bases). This CDR3 is built from 11 residues. The V gene lost 1 base and the J gene lost 10 bases, with 7 bases spanning the gap. Germline V CDR1 and CDR2: SGHAT, FQNNGV. CDR3 in DNA: TGTGCCAGCAGCTTAGGGACAGCCTACACCTTC. Translating it yields CASSLGTAYTF.

This sequence joins TRBV29-1 and TRBJ1-2; maybe TRBD1 (5 bases). CDR3 length: 12 residues. Germline V gives CDR1 SQVTM, CDR2 ANQGSEA. V was trimmed by 5 bases and J by 0 bases, leaving 7 bases between them. DNA for the CDR3: TGCAGCGTTACGACAGCTAACTATGGCTACACCTTC. This gives the protein CSVTTANYGYTF.

This clonotype has more than one count but fewer than ten. The V and J genes are TRBV29-1 and TRBJ1-3; tentatively, D is TRBD1 (5 bases). The length of the CDR3 is 14 residues. CDR1 and CDR2 from the germline V gene are SQVTM and ANQGSEA. CDR3 residues: CRDMAGQVGNTIYF. The CDR3 DNA is TGCAGAGACATGGCAGGACAAGTTGGAAACACCATATATTTT. The whole variable domain, filled in from reference TRBV29-1 and TRBJ1-3, reads SAVISQKPSRDICQRGTSLTIQCQVDSQVTMMFWYRQQPGQSLTLIATANQGSEATYESGFVIDKFPISRPNLTFSTLTVSNMSPEDSSIYLCRDMAGQVGNTIYFGEGSWLTVV.

This clonotype has just a few counts. CDR3: CASSPQGGRNTGELFF. The DNA of the CDR3 is TGTGCCAGCAGCCCCCAAGGCGGGAGGAACACCGGGGAGCTGTTTTTT. The chain uses TRBV7-3 and TRBJ2-2, with 7 bases that match TRBD2. CDR1 and CDR2 (germline): SGHTA, FQGTGA. The CDR3 covers 16 residues. The V and J ends lost 5 bases and 1 base, in that order; junction bases with no gene match: 7.

The genes are TRBV7-9 and TRBJ2-6; D uncertain. The CDR3 sequence is 17 residues long. In germline, CDR1 is SEHNR, CDR2 FQNEAQ (reference sequence). V was trimmed by 3 bases and J by 4 bases, leaving 16 bases between them. Written as DNA, the CDR3 is TGTGCCAGCAGCTTTAGGGCCGGCATGGGAGGGGCCAACGTCCTGACTTTC. It codes for CASSFRAGMGGANVLTF. The full variable domain, its missing parts supplied by reference TRBV7-9 and TRBJ2-6, is DTGVSQNPRHKITKRGQNVTFRCDPISEHNRLYWYRQTLGQGPEFLTYFQNEAQLEKSRLLSDRFSAERPKGSFSTLEIQRTEQGDSAMYLCASSFRAGMGGANVLTFGAGSRLTVL.

This clonotype was observed a handful of times. The CDR3 DNA is TGTGCCATCAGTGAATGGACTAGCGGGAGCGATGAGCAGTTCTTC. Its protein is CAISEWTSGSDEQFF. The chain uses TRBV10-3 and TRBJ2-1; the match to TRBD2 covers 13 bases. Germline assignment: CDR1 ENHRY and CDR2 SYGVKD. V gave up 3 bases and J gave up 8 bases; unmatched junction bases: 4. The CDR3 contains 15 residues.

V gene TRBV3-1 combines with J gene TRBJ2-2; 8 nucleotides match TRBD2. V shed 1 base, J shed 5 bases, and the junction held 3 bases outside the gene matches. Germline CDR1 LGHDT, CDR2 YNNKEL (reference sequence). This CDR3 comprises 15 residues. This CDR3 is CASSQVGGVTGELFF. The CDR3 nucleotides are TGTGCCAGCAGCCAAGTCGGGGGGGTAACCGGGGAGCTGTTTTTT.

This clonotype was found a few times. This sequence joins TRBV4-2 and TRBJ2-2, with 7 positions matching TRBD2. This CDR3 comprises 17 residues. Germline V gene data show CDR1 as LGHNA and CDR2 as YNFKEQ. V lost 4 bases and J lost 4; bases outside the gene matches: 12. CDR3: CASSPGEGLTFTGELFF. CDR3 DNA: TGTGCCAGCAGCCCCGGAGAGGGACTAACCTTCACCGGGGAGCTGTTTTTT.

V gene TRBV4-3 combines with J gene TRBJ2-5, with 11 bases aligning to TRBD2. The CDR3 covers 15 residues. Germline-derived CDR1 and CDR2 are LGHNA and YSLEER. V gave up 4 bases and J gave up 2 bases; unmatched junction bases: 3. CDR3 amino acids: CASSLGLAAQETQYF. The CDR3 coding sequence is TGCGCCAGCAGCCTGGGACTAGCGGCACAAGAGACCCAGTACTTC.